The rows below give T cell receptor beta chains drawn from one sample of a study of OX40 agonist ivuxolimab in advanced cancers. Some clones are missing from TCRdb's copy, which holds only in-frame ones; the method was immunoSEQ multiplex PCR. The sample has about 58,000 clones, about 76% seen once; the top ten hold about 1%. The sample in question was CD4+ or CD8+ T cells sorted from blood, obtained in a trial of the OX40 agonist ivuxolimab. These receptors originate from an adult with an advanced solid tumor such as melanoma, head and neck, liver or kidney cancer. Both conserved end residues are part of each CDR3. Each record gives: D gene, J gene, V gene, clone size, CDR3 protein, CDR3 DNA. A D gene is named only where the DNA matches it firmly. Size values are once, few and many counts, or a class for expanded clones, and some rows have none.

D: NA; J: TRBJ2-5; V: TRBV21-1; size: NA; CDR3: CASSPRTEQETQYF; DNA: TGTGCCAGCAGCCCTAGGACAGAACAAGAGACCCAGTACTTC
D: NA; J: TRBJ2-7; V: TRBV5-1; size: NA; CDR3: CASSLDGDEQYF; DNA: TGCGCCAGCAGCTTGGATGGGGACGAGCAGTACTTC
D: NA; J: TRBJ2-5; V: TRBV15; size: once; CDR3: CATSRASTTQETQYF; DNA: TGTGCCACCAGCAGAGCATCAACTACCCAAGAGACCCAGTACTTC
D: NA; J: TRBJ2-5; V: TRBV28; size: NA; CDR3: CASSPLEKLETQYF; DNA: TGTGCCAGCAGTCCCCTGGAGAAACTAGAGACCCAGTACTTC
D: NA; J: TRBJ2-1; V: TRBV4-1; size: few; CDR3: CASSQEGRGYNEQFF; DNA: TGCGCCAGCAGCCAAGAAGGCAGGGGATACAATGAGCAGTTCTTC
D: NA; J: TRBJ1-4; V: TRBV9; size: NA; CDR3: CASSVFEGGNEKLFF; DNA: TGTGCCAGCAGCGTATTCGAAGGAGGCAATGAAAAACTGTTTTTT
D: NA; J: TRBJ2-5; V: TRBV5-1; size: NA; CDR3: CASSLSQETQYF; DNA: TGCGCCAGCAGCTTGAGCCAAGAGACCCAGTACTTC
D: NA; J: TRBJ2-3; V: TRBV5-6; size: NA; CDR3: CASSLRRSDTQYF; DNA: TGTGCCAGCAGCTTGCGGCGTTCGGATACGCAGTATTTT
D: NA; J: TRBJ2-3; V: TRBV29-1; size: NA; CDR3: CSVAAREFTDTQYF; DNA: TGCAGCGTTGCGGCCAGGGAATTCACAGATACGCAGTATTTT
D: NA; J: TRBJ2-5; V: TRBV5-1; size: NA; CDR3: CASSITGREETQYF; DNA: TGCGCCAGCAGCATCACAGGGCGAGAAGAGACCCAGTACTTC
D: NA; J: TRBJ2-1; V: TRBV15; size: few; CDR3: CATSRDLLEGEQFF; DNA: TGTGCCACCAGCAGAGATCTGTTAGAGGGTGAGCAGTTCTTC
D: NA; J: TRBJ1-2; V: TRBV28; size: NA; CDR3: CASKYGGAHYGYTF; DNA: TGTGCCAGCAAATATGGGGGCGCACACTATGGCTACACCTTC
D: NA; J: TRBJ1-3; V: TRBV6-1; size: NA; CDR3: CASSDLGGGSTIYF; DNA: TGTGCCAGCAGTGACCTGGGCGGGGGAAGCACCATATATTTT
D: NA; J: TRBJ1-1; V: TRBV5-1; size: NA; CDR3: CASSLYGGTEAFF; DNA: TGCGCCAGCAGCTTGTACGGGGGCACTGAAGCTTTCTTT
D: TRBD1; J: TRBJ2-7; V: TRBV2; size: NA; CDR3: CASSTQPPGQASYEQYF; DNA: TGTGCCAGCAGTACCCAACCCCCGGGACAGGCCTCCTACGAGCAGTACTTC
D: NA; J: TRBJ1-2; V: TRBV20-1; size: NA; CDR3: CSARDITGYTF; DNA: TGCAGTGCTCGGGACATCACAGGCTACACCTTC
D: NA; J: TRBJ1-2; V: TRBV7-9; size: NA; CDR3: CASSLIGINDGYTF; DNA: TGTGCCAGCAGCTTAATCGGGATAAACGATGGCTACACCTTC
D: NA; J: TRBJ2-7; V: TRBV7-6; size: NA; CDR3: CASSPRLGKGAEQYF; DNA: TGTGCCAGCAGCCCCAGGCTGGGTAAGGGTGCCGAGCAGTACTTC
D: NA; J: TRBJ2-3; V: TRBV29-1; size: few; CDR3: CSVRRQDTQYF; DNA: TGCAGCGTCCGACGCCAAGATACGCAGTATTTT
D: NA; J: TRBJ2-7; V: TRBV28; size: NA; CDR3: CASSSYGAYEQYF; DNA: TGTGCCAGCAGTTCCTATGGGGCATACGAGCAGTACTTC
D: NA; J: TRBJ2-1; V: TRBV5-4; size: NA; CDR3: CASSAGLGPEGEQFF; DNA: TGTGCCAGCAGCGCCGGACTTGGCCCGGAGGGTGAGCAGTTCTTC
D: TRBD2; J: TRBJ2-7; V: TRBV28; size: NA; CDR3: CASSLAGGTYEQYF; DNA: TGTGCCAGCAGTTTAGCCGGGGGGACCTACGAGCAGTACTTC
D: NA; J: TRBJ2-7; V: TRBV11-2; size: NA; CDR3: CASSGIFGLAYEQYF; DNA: TGTGCCAGCAGCGGGATTTTCGGCTTGGCCTACGAGCAGTACTTC
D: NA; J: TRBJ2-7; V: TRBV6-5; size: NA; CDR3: CASSYSSSSYEQYF; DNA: TGTGCCAGCAGTTACTCAAGCAGCTCCTACGAGCAGTACTTC
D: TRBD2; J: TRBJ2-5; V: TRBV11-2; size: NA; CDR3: CASSLRSGTNLETQYF; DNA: TGTGCCAGCAGCTTAAGGTCCGGGACTAACCTAGAGACCCAGTACTTC
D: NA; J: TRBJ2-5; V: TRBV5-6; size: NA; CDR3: CASSLLGAQETQYF; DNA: TGTGCCAGCAGCCTCTTAGGTGCTCAAGAGACCCAGTACTTC
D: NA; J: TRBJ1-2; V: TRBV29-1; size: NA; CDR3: CSAPHQGGYTF; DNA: TGCAGCGCCCCCCATCAAGGGGGCTACACCTTC
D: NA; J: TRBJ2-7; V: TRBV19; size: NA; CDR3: CASSIVMGAGEQYF; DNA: TGTGCCAGTAGTATAGTCATGGGGGCCGGCGAGCAGTACTTC
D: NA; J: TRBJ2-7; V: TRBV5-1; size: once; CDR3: CASSSTSSTIYEQYF; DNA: TGCGCCAGCAGCTCCACTAGCAGTACAATCTACGAGCAGTACTTC
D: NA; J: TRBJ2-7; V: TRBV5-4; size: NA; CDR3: CASSLGRSNSYEQYF; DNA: TGTGCCAGCAGCTTGGGTCGGTCGAACTCCTACGAGCAGTACTTC
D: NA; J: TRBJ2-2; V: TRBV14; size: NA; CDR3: CASSQASGQYTGELFF; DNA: TGTGCCAGCAGCCAAGCTAGTGGACAGTACACCGGGGAGCTGTTTTTT
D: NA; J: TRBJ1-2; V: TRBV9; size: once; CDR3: CASSVGQALYGYTF; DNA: TGTGCCAGCAGCGTAGGACAGGCCCTCTATGGCTACACCTTC